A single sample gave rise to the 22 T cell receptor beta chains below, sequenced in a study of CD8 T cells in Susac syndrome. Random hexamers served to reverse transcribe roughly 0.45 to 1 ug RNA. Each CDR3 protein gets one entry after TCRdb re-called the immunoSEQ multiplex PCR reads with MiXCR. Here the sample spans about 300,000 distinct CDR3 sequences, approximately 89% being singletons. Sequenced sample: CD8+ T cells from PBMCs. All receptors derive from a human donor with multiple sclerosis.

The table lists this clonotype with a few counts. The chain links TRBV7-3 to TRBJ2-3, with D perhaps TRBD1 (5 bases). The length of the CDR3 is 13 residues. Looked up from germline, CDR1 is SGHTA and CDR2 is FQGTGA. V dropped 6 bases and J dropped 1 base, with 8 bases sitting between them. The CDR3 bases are TGTGCCAGCAGGGGGCCCGGCACAGATACGCAGTATTTT. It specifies CASRGPGTDTQYF.

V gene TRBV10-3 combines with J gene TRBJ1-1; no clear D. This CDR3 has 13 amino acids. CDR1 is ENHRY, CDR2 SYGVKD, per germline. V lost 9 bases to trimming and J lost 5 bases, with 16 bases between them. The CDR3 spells CAMIRGPGTEAFF. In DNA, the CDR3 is TGTGCCATGATCCGAGGGCCCGGAACTGAAGCTTTCTTT.

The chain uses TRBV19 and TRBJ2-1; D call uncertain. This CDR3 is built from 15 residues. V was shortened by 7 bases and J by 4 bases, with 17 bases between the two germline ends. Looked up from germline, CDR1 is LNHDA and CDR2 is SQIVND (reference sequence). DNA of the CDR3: TGTGCCAGTAAAGGCCCGGGTTGGGGATACAATGAGCAGTTCTTC. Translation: CASKGPGWGYNEQFF.

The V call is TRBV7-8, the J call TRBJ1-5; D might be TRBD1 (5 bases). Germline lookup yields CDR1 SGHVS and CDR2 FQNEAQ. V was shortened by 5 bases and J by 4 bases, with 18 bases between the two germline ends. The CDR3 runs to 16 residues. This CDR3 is CASSPKRGLRNQPQHF. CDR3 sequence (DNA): TGTGCCAGCAGCCCGAAGAGGGGATTAAGGAATCAGCCCCAGCATTTT.

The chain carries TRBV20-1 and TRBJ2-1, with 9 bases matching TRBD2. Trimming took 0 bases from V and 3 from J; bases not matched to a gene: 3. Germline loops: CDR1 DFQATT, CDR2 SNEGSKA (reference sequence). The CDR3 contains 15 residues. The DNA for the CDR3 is TGCAGTGCTAGAGAAGTAGCGGGAGACTACAATGAGCAGTTCTTC. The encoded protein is CSAREVAGDYNEQFF.

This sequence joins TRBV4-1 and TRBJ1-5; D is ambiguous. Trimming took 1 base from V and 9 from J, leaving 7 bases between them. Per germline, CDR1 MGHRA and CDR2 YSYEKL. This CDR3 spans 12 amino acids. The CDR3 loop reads CASSQGSGPQHF. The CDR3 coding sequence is TGCGCCAGCAGCCAAGGGAGTGGGCCCCAGCATTTT.

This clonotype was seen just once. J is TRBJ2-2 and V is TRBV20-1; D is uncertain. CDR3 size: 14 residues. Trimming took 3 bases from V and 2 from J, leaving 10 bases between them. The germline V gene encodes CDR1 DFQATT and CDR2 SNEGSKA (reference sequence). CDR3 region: CSARGYPNTGELFF. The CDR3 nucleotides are TGCAGTGCTAGGGGATACCCTAACACCGGGGAGCTGTTTTTT.

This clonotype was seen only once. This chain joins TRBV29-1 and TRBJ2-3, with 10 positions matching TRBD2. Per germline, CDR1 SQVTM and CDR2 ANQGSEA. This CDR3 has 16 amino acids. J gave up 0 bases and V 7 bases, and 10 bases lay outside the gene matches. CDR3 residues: CSANGLAVYSTDTQYF. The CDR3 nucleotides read TGCAGCGCGAATGGACTAGCGGTCTATAGCACAGATACGCAGTATTTT.

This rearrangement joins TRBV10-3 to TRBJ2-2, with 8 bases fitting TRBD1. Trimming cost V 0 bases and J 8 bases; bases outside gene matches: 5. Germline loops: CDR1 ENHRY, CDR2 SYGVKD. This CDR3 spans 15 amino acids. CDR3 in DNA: TGTGCCATCAGTGAGTCCGGACAGGGTCTTGGGGAGCTGTTTTTT. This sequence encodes CAISESGQGLGELFF.

CDR3 DNA: TGTGCCAGCTCACCTCCACGGACAGGGGCCACAGATACGCAGTATTTT. Its protein is CASSPPRTGATDTQYF. The rearrangement uses TRBV18 and TRBJ2-3; 9 nucleotides align to TRBD1. The CDR3 consists of 16 residues. V lost 3 bases and J lost 2; bases outside the gene matches: 6. Germline V CDR1 and CDR2: KGHSH, LQKENI. Variable domain in full (rest from reference TRBV18 and TRBJ2-3): NAGVMQNPRHLVRRRGQEARLRCSPMKGHSHVYWYRQLPEEGLKFMVYLQKENIIDESGMPKERFSAEFPKEGPSILRIQQVVRGDSAAYFCASSPPRTGATDTQYFGPGTRLTVL.

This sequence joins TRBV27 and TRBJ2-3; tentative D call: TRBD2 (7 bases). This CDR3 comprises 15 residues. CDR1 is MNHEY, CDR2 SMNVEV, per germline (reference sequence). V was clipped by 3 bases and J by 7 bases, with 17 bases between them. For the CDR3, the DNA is TGTGCCAGCAGTTTTGGTGGGGGGGGGCCTTATACGCAGTATTTT. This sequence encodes CASSFGGGGPYTQYF.

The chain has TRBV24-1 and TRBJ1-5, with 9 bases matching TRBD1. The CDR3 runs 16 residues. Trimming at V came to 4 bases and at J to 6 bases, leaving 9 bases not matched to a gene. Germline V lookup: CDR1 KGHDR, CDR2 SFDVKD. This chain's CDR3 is CATSETGQGLFQPQHF. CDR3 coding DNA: TGTGCCACCAGTGAAACTGGACAGGGGTTGTTTCAGCCCCAGCATTTT.

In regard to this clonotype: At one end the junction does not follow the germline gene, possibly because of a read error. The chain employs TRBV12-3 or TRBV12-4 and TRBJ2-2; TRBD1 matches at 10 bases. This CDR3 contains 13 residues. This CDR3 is CASRPFRDRGVKF. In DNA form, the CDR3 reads TGTGCCAGCAGACCCTTCCGGGACAGGGGTGTCAAATTT.

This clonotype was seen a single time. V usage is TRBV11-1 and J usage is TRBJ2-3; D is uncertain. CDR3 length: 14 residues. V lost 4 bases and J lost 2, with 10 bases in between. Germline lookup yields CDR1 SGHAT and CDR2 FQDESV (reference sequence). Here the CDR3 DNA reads TGTGCCAGCAGCTCGGCCACGTTCACAGATACGCAGTATTTT. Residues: CASSSATFTDTQYF.

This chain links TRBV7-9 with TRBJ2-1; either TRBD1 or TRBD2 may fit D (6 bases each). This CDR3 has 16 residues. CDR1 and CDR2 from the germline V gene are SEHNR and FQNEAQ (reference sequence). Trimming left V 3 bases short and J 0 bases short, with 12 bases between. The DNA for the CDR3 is TGTGCCAGCAGCTTTGACGGGGGCAGCTCCTACAATGAGCAGTTCTTC. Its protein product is CASSFDGGSSYNEQFF.

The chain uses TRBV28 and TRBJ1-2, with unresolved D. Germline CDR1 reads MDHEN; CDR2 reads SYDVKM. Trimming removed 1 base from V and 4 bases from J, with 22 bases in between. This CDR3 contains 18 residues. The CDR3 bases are TGTGCCAGCAGTTTATCCCCAAACGTAGAAGGGAGAAGCTATGGCTACACCTTC. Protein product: CASSLSPNVEGRSYGYTF.

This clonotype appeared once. CDR3 DNA sequence: TGTGCCTGGAGTGTCGGGGGCGGCTGGGGCTCCTACAATGAGCAGTTCTTC. Protein: CAWSVGGGWGSYNEQFF. This chain uses TRBV30 with TRBJ2-1; the D gene could be TRBD1 or TRBD2 (6 bases each). Trimming took 0 bases from V and 0 from J, leaving 15 bases between them. CDR3 length: 17 amino acids. Germline loops: CDR1 GTSNPN, CDR2 SVGIG (reference sequence).

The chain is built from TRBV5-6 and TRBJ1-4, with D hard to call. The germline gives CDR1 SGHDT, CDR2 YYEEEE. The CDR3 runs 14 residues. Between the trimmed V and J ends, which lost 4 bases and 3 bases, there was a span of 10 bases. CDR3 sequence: CASSPYMSNEKLFF. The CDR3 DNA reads TGTGCCAGCAGCCCCTATATGTCTAATGAAAAACTGTTTTTT.

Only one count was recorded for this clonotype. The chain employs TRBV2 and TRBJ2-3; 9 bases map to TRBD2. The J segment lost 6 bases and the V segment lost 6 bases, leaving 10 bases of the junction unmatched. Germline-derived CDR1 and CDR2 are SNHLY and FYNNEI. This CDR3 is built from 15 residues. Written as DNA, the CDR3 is TGTGCCAGCAGCCCTGAGCGGGAGGTCCCCGATACGCAGTATTTT. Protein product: CASSPEREVPDTQYF.

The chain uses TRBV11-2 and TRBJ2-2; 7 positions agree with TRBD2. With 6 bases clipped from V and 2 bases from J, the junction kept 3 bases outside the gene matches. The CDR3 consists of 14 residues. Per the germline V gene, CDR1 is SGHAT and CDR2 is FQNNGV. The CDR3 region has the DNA TGTGCCAGCAGTGGGACTACTAACACCGGGGAGCTGTTTTTT. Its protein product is CASSGTTNTGELFF.

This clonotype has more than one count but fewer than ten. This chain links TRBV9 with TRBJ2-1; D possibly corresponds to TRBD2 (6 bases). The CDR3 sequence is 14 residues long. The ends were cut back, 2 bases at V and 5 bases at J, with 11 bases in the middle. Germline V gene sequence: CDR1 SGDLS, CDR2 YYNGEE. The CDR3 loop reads CASSVGDSHNEQFF. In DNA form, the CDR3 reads TGTGCCAGCAGCGTGGGGGACTCACACAATGAGCAGTTCTTC. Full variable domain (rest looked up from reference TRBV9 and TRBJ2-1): DSGVTQTPKHLITATGQRVTLRCSPRSGDLSVYWYQQSLDQGLQFLIQYYNGEERAKGNILERFSAQQFPDLHSELNLSSLELGDSALYFCASSVGDSHNEQFFGPGTRLTVL.

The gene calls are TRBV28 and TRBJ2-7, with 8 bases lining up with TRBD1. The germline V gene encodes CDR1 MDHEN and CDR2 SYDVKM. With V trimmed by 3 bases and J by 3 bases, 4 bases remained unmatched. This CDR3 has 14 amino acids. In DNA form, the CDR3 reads TGTGCCAGCAGTTTGGAGGACAGGGACTACGAGCAGTACTTC. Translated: CASSLEDRDYEQYF.